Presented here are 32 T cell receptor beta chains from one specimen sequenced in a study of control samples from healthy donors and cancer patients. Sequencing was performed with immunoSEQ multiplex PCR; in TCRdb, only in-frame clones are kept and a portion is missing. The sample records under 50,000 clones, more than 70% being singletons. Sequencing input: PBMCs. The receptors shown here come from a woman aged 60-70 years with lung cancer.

The CDR3 loop is CASRSTSVGADTQYF. CDR3 sequence (DNA): TGTGCCAGCAGGTCGACTAGCGTGGGCGCAGATACGCAGTATTTT. This rearrangement joins TRBV6-1 to TRBJ2-3; 8 nucleotides line up with TRBD2. CDR3 length: 15 residues. CDR1 and CDR2 (germline): MNHNS, SASEGT. V gave up 6 bases and J gave up 4 bases; unmatched junction bases: 9.

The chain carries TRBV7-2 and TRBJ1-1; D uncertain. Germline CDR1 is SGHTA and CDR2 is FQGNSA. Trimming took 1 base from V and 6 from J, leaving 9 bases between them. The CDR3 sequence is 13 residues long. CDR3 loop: CASSLGTGAEAFF. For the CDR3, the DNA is TGTGCCAGCAGCTTAGGAACGGGAGCTGAAGCTTTCTTT.

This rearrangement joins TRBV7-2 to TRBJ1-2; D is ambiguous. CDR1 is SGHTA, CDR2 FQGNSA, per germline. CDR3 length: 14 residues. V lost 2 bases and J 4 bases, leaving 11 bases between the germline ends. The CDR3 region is CASSLSAQSYGYTF. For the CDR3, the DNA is TGTGCCAGCAGCTTATCAGCACAGAGCTATGGCTACACCTTC. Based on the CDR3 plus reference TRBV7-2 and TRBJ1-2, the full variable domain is GAGVSQSPSNKVTEKGKDVELRCDPISGHTALYWYRQSLGQGLEFLIYFQGNSAPDKSGLPSDRFSAERTGGSVSTLTIQRTQQEDSAVYLCASSLSAQSYGYTFGSGTRLTVV.

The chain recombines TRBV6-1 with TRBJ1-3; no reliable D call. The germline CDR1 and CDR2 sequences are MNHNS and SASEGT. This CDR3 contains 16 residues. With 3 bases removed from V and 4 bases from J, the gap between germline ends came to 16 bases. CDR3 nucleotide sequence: TGTGCCAGCAGTGATCGTGGCCCCGGGAAAGGAAACACCATATATTTT. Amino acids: CASSDRGPGKGNTIYF.

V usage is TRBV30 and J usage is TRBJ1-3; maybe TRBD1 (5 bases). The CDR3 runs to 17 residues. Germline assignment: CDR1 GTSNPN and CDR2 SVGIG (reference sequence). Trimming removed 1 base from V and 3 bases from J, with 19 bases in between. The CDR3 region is CAWSDYPGTLGGNTIYF. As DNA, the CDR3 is TGTGCCTGGAGTGACTACCCCGGGACCCTGGGTGGAAACACCATATATTTT.

The CDR3 is CASSHAGTGELFF. CDR3 nucleotide sequence: TGTGCCAGCAGCCATGCAGGCACCGGGGAGCTGTTTTTT. The gene calls are TRBV3-1 (or the pseudogene TRBV3-2) and TRBJ2-2; no reliable D call. Germline lookup yields CDR1 LGHDT and CDR2 YNNKEL (reference sequence). Trimming left V 3 bases short and J 4 bases short, with 6 bases between. The CDR3 runs 13 residues.

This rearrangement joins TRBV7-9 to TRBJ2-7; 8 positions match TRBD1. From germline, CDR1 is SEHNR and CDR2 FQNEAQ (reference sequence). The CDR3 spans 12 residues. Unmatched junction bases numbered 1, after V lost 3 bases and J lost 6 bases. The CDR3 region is CASSFDRGEQYF. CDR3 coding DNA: TGTGCCAGCAGCTTCGACAGGGGCGAGCAGTACTTC.

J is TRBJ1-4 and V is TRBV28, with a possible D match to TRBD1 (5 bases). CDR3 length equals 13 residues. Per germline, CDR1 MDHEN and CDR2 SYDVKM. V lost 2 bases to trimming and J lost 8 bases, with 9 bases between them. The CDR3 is CASSLAGSEKLFF. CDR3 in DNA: TGTGCCAGCAGTTTAGCAGGGTCCGAAAAACTGTTTTTT.

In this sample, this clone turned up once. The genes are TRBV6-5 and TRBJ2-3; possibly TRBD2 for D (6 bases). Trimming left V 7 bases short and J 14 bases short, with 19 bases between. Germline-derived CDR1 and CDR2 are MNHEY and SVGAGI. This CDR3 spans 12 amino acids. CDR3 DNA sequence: TGTGCCAGCACCCGCGGAGGGCGCTTGTGGTATTTT. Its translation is CASTRGGRLWYF.

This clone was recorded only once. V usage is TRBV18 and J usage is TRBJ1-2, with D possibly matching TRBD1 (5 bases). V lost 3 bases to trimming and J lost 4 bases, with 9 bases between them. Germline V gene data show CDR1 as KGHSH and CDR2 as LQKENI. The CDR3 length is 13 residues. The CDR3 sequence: CASSPQGGYGYTF. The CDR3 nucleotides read TGTGCCAGCTCACCGCAGGGAGGCTATGGCTACACCTTC. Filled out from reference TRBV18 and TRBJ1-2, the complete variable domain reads NAGVMQNPRHLVRRRGQEARLRCSPMKGHSHVYWYRQLPEEGLKFMVYLQKENIIDESGMPKERFSAEFPKEGPSILRIQQVVRGDSAAYFCASSPQGGYGYTFGSGTRLTVV.

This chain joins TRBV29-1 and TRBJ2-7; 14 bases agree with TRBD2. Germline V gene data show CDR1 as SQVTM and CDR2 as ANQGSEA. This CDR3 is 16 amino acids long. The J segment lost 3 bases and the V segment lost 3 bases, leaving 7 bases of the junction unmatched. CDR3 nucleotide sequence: TGCAGCGTTGAGGGACTAGCGGGAGTAGGGGGCTACGAGCAGTACTTC. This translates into CSVEGLAGVGGYEQYF.

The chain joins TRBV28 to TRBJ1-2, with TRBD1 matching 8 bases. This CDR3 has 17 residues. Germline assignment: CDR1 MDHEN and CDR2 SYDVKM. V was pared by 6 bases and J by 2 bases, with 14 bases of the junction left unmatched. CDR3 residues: CASSPIGQGARNYGYTF. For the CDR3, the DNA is TGTGCCAGCAGCCCAATAGGGCAGGGGGCGCGCAACTATGGCTACACCTTC.

This CDR3 is CASSLDGSYNEQFF. The CDR3 DNA reads as TGTGCCAGCAGTCTTGACGGGTCCTACAATGAGCAGTTCTTC. This chain links TRBV6-5 with TRBJ2-1; no reliable D call. The V gene lost 5 bases and the J gene lost 1 base, with 9 bases spanning the gap. The CDR3 has 14 amino acids. The V gene's germline CDR1 is MNHEY and CDR2 SVGAGI.

The CDR3 region has the DNA TGCGCCAGCAGCTGGACTAGCGGGAGCGAGACCGGGGAGCTGTTTTTT. It specifies CASSWTSGSETGELFF. The genes are TRBV5-1 and TRBJ2-2; TRBD2 agrees at 13 bases. V shed 3 bases, J shed 5 bases, and the junction held 4 bases outside the gene matches. The length of the CDR3 is 16 residues. Germline-derived CDR1 and CDR2 are SGHRS and YFSETQ.

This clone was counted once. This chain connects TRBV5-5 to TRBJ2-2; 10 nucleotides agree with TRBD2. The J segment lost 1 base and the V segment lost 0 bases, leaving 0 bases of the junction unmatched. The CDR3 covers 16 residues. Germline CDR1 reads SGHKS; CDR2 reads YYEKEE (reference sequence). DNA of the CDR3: TGTGCCAGCAGCTTGGCTAGCGGGAGGAACACCGGGGAGCTGTTTTTT. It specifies CASSLASGRNTGELFF.

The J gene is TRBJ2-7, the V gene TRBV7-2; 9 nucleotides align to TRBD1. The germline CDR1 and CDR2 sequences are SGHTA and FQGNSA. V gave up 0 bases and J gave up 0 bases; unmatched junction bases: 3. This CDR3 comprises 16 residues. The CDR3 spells CASSLAGQGFSYEQYF. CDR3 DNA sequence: TGTGCCAGCAGCTTAGCGGGACAGGGTTTCTCCTACGAGCAGTACTTC. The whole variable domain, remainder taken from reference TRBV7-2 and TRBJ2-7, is GAGVSQSPSNKVTEKGKDVELRCDPISGHTALYWYRQSLGQGLEFLIYFQGNSAPDKSGLPSDRFSAERTGGSVSTLTIQRTQQEDSAVYLCASSLAGQGFSYEQYFGPGTRLTVT.

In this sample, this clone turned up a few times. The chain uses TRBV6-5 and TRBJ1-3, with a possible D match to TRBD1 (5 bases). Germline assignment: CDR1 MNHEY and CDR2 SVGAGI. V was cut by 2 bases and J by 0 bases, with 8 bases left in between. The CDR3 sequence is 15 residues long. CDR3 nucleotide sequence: TGTGCCAGCAGTTACGACAGCGTCTCTGGAAACACCATATATTTT. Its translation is CASSYDSVSGNTIYF.

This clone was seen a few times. This CDR3 is CASSQMGLAFEQFF. The CDR3 DNA is TGTGCCAGCAGCCAAATGGGGCTAGCGTTTGAGCAGTTCTTC. The chain combines TRBV3-1 (or the pseudogene TRBV3-2) with TRBJ2-1; tentative D call: TRBD2 (6 bases). The V gene lost 2 bases and the J gene lost 9 bases, with 14 bases spanning the gap. CDR3 length: 14 amino acids. Germline CDR1 LGHDT, CDR2 YNNKEL (reference sequence).

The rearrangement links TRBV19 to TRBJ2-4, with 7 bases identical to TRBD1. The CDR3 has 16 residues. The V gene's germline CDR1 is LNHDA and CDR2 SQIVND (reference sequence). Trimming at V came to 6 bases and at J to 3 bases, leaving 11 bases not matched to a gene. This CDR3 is CASRSDRDKDKNIQYF. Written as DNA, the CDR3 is TGTGCCAGTAGGTCCGACAGGGATAAGGACAAAAACATTCAGTACTTC.

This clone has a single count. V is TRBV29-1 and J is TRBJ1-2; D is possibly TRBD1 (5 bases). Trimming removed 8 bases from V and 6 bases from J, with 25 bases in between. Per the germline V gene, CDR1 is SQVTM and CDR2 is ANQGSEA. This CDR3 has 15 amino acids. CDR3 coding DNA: TGCAGCTCCATGGCTCCGGGACTTAGGTCGGATGGCTACACCTTC. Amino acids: CSSMAPGLRSDGYTF.

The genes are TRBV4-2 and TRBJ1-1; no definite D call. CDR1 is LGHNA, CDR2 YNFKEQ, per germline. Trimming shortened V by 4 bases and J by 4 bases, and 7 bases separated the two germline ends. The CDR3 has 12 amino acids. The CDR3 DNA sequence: TGTGCCAGCAGCCTCGGACCCACTGAAGCTTTCTTT. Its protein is CASSLGPTEAFF.

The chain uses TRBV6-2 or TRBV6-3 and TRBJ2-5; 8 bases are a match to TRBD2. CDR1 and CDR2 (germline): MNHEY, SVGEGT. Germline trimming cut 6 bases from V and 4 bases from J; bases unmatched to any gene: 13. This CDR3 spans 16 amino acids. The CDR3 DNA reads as TGTGCCAGCAGCTCCCTATTTAGCGGGATCGGAGAGACCCAGTACTTC. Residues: CASSSLFSGIGETQYF.

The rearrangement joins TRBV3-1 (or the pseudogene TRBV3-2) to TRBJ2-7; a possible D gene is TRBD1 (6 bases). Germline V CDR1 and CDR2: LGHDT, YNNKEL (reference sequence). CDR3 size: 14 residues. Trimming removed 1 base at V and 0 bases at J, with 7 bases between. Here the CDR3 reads CASSQGQASYEQYF. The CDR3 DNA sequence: TGTGCCAGCAGCCAAGGACAGGCCTCCTACGAGCAGTACTTC.

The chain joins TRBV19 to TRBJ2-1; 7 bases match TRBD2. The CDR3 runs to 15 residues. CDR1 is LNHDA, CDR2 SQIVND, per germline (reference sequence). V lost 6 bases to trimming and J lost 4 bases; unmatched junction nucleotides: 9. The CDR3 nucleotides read TGTGCCAGTAGGGGGGGGAGCGGCTTTTACAATGAGCAGTTCTTC. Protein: CASRGGSGFYNEQFF.

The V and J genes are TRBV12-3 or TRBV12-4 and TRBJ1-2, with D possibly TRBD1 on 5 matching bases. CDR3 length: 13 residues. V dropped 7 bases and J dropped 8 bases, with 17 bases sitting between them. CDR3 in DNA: TGTGCCAGCACCCGAAGGGGAGGGCTCGGCTACACCTTC. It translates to CASTRRGGLGYTF.

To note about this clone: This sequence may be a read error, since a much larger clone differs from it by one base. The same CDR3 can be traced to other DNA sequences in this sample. In nucleotides, the CDR3 is TGCAGCGTCCAACAAGGGGCCGGGGAGCTGTTTTTT. It codes for CSVQQGAGELFF. This sequence joins TRBV29-1 and TRBJ2-2, with D possibly being TRBD1 (5 bases). This CDR3 region has 12 residues. CDR1 and CDR2 (germline): SQVTM, ANQGSEA. The germline V and J ends were trimmed by 6 bases and 6 bases, with 11 bases remaining between them.

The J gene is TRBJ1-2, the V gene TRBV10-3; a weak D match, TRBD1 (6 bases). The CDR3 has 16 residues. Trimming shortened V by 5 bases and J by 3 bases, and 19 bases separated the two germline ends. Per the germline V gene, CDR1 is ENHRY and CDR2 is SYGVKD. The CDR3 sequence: CAISKEGERVDYGYTF. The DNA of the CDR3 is TGTGCCATCAGTAAGGAGGGGGAGCGGGTGGACTATGGCTACACCTTC.

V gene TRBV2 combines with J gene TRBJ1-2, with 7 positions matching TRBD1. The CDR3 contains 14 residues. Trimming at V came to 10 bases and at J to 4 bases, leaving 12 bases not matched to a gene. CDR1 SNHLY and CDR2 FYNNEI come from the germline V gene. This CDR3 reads CATEGRGQSYGYTF. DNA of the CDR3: TGTGCCACCGAAGGGAGGGGACAGTCCTATGGCTACACCTTC. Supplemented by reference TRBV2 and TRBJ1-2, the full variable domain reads EPEVTQTPSHQVTQMGQEVILRCVPISNHLYFYWYRQILGQKVEFLVSFYNNEISEKSEIFDDQFSVERPDGSNFTLKIRSTKLEDSAMYFCATEGRGQSYGYTFGSGTRLTVV.

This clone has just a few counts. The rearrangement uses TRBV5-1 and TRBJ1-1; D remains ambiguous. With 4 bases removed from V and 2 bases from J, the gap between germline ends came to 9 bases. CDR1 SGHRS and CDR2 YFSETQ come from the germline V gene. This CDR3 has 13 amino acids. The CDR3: CASSPGLNTEAFF. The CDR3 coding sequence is TGCGCCAGCAGCCCCGGACTTAACACTGAAGCTTTCTTT. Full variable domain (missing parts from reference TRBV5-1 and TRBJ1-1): KAGVTQTPRYLIKTRGQQVTLSCSPISGHRSVSWYQQTPGQGLQFLFEYFSETQRNKGNFPGRFSGRQFSNSRSEMNVSTLELGDSALYLCASSPGLNTEAFFGQGTRLTVV.

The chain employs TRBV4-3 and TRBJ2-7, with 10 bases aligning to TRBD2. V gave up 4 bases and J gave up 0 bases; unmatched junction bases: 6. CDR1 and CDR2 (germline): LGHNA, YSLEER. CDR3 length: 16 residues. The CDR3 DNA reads TGCGCCAGCAGCCCCGGACTAGCGGCCCCCTCCTACGAGCAGTACTTC. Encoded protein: CASSPGLAAPSYEQYF.

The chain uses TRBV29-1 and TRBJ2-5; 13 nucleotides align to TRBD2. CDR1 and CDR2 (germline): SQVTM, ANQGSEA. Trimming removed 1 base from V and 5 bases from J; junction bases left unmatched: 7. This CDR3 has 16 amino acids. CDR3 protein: CSVEGLAGLAGETQYF. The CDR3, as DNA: TGCAGCGTTGAAGGGCTCGCGGGACTAGCGGGGGAGACCCAGTACTTC. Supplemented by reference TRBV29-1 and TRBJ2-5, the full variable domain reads SAVISQKPSRDICQRGTSLTIQCQVDSQVTMMFWYRQQPGQSLTLIATANQGSEATYESGFVIDKFPISRPNLTFSTLTVSNMSPEDSSIYLCSVEGLAGLAGETQYFGPGTRLLVL.

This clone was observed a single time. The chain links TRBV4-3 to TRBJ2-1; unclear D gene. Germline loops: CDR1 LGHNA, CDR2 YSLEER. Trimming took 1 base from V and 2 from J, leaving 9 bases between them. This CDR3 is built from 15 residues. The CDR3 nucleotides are TGCGCCAGCAGCCAAGGCCGTGATACCTACAATGAGCAGTTCTTC. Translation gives CASSQGRDTYNEQFF.